This TCR beta chain was retrieved from a study of shared clonotypes between healthy human individuals. Study-level information: Three CD4 naive, three CD4 memory, two CD8 naive and one CD8 memory plate were used per donor.

With respect to this clone: At one of its ends the junction is not consistent with the germline gene, which may arise from a read error.

Germline V CDR1 and CDR2: MNHNS, SASEGT. The CDR3 sequence is 13 residues long. In the original analysis: ImmunoSEQ sequences covered only the junction and lacked quality scores; filtering therefore differed. Profiling relied on immunoSEQ multiplex PCR, and the TCRdb table lists in-frame clones only, not all of them. V, J and clone size are taken as reported in that table, and D and trimming were inferred from the DNA itself. The profile shows roughly 2.2 million clones, 92% of them singletons. This clonotype was obtained from a man between 18 and 29 years old in good health. Some clones in this sample may be carry-over from other donors' samples. Sequenced sample: naive CD4+ T cells from PBMCs. The sample's subset: CD45RA+ positively selected. The rearrangement links TRBV6-1 to TRBJ1-5; D is possibly TRBD1 (6 bases). CDR3 sequence (DNA): TGCTCAGTAGGGGGGCTGGGCAATCAGCCCCAGCATTTT. It encodes CSVGGLGNQPQHF.